This T cell receptor beta chain was observed in a study of T cells in Graves' hyperthyroidism and ophthalmopathy. Between the trimmed V and J ends, which lost 0 bases and 3 bases, there was a span of 14 bases. Germline assignment: CDR1 DFQATT and CDR2 SNEGSKA (reference sequence). The CDR3 length is 15 residues. This clonotype was counted at least ten times. There were TCR beta CDR3 regions amplified from RNA transcripts. During a first-round RT-PCR of the TCR CDR3, the HTBI primer set was used. TCRdb independently ran MiXCR on the multiplex PCR reads; one entry per CDR3 protein. The profile shows fewer than 700,000 distinct CDR3 sequences, roughly 15% of them singletons.

Sequences were obtained from blood. The V call is TRBV20-1, the J call TRBJ1-1; perhaps TRBD1 as D (5 bases). This receptor was obtained from a woman aged 25 to 45 with Graves' hyperthyroidism. CDR3 in amino acids: CSARDPGRPDTEAFF. The CDR3 DNA sequence: TGCAGTGCTAGAGACCCGGGACGTCCAGACACTGAAGCTTTCTTT.